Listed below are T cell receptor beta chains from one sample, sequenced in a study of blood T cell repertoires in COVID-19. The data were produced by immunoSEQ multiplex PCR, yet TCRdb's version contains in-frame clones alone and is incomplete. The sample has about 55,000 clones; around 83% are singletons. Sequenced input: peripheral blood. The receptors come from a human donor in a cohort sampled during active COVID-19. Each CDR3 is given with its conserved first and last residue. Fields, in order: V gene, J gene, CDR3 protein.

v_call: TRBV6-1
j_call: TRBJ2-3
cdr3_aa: CASSEAGAALYSYF

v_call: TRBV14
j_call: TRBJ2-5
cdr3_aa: CASSQGAETQYF

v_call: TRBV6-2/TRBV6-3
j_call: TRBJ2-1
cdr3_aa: CASSLRQGVSYNEQFF

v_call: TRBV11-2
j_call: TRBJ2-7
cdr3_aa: CASSPWTGGAHEQYF

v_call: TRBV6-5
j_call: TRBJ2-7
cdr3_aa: CASSPISPYEQYF

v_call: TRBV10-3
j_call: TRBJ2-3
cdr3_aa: CAISGGSGSADTQYF

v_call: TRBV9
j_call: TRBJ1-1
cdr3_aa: CASSASSGNTEAFF

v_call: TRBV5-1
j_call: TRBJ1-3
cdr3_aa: CASSLGATGSGNTIYF

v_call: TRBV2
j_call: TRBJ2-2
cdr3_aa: CASIATGHGGELFF

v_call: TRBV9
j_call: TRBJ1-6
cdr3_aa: CASSAFGSPLHF

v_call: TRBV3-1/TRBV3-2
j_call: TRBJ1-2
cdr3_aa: CASSQGSRGRGYGYTF

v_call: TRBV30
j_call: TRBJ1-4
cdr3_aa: CAAGRGSATNEKLFF

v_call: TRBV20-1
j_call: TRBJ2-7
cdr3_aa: CSAMTGGTQYF

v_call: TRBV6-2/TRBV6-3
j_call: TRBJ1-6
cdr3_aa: CASSPTSSNSPLHF

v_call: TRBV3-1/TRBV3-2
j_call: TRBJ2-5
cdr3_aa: CASSQGNSGQETQYF

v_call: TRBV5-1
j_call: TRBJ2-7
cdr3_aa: CASSWSGGPSYEQYF

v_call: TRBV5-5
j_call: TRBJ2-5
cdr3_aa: CASTPMMAGETQYF

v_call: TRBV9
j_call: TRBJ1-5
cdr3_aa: CASSVGSGRNQPQHF

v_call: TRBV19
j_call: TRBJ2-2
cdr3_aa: CASRTGTENTGELFF

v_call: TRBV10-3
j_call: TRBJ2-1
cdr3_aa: CAISVSGTSGNNEQFF

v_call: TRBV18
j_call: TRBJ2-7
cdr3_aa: CASSRTGEEQYF

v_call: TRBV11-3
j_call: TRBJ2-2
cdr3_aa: CASSQQVGGELFF

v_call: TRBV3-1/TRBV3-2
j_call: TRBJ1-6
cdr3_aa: CASSQDSGQGSSYNSPLHF

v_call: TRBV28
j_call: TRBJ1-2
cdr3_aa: CASSIQPSRGYTF

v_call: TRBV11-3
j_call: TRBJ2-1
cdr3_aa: CASSPRQGRDLNEQFF

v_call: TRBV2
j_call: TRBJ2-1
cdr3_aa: CASRVRQGSIFF

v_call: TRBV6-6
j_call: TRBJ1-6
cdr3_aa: CASSPWTSGQSPLHF

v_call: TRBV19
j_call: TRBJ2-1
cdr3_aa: CASSILRLAGLDNEQFF

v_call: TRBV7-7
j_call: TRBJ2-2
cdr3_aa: CASSPTSKGANTGELFF

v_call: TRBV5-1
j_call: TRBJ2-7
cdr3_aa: CASSPTERGSQYF

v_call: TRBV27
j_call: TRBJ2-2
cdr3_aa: CASSEGQGIPSNTGELFF

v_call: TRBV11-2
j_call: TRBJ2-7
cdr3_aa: CASSFRGREQYF

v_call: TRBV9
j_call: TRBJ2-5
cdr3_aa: CASSVGLAGPQGGQETQYF

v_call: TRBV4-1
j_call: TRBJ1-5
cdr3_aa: CASSRLGQGNQPQHF

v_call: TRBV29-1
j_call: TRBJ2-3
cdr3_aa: CSVGDKRTDTQYF

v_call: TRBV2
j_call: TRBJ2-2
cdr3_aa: CASSYLANTGELFF

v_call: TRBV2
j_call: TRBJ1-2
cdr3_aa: CASRQGDYGGYTF

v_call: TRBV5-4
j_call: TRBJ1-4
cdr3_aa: CASSLRQGGEKLFF

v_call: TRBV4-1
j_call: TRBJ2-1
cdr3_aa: CASSYGTSGSIIYNEQFF

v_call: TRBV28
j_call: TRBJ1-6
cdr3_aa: CASTPTGGSSYNSPLHF

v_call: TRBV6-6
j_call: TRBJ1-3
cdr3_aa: CASSYWTPSSGNTIYF

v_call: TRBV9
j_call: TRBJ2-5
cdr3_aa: CASSPSRGRQETQYF

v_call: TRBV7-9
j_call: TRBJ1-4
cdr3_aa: CASSLGDRGRHEKLFF

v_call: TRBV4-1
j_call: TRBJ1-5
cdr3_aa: CASSQEAGQGRHQPQHF

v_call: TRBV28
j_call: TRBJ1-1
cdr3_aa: CASSAGQVNTEAFF

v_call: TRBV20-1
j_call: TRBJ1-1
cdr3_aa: CSASEVAGMNTEAFF

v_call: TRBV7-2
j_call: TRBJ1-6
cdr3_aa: CASSLMGGNSPLHF

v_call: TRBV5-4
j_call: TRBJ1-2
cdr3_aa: CASSLELEGYTF

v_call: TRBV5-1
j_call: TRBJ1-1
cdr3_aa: CASSLWEVGTEAFF

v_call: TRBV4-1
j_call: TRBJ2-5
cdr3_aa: CASSQFSGVQETQYF

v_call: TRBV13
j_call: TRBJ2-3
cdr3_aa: CAPSLPGTSGGGTDTQYF

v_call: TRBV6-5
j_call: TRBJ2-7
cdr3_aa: CASSSSGEASYEQYF